The clone carrying this TCR beta chain occurred many times. What it recognizes is unknown. This entry belongs to a study of T cells in Graves' hyperthyroidism and ophthalmopathy. Looking at the study overall: It was at initial diagnosis, before any treatment, that peripheral blood was collected. The study's findings and limits: Researchers found most expanded thyroid clonotypes above 0.001 in blood as well.

The study enrolled patients aged 18 to 65 with newly diagnosed hyperthyroidism of under 2 months' duration. In making diagnoses, clinical symptoms, serum thyroxine and TRAb, thyroid ultrasound and orbital computed tomography were all used. TCR beta CDR3 region amplification was performed from RNA transcripts. HTBI primers were used for first-round RT-PCR of the TCR CDR3. TCRdb ran MiXCR on the multiplex PCR reads and lists one entry per CDR3 protein. The sample lists a few hundred thousand distinct CDR3 sequences; around 16% were seen once. The source material was blood. This TCR derives from a woman in her 30s with Graves' hyperthyroidism.

In DNA, the CDR3 is TGTGCCAGCAGCTCACCGGGACGTATGACCGGGGAGCTGTTTTTT. This encodes CASSSPGRMTGELFF. The chain combines TRBV7-9 with TRBJ2-2; D is perhaps TRBD1 or TRBD2 (5 bases each). CDR3 size: 15 residues. V was cut by 4 bases and J by 5 bases, with 14 bases left in between. CDR1 SEHNR and CDR2 FQNEAQ come from the germline V gene (reference sequence).